This T cell receptor (beta chain) was profiled in a study of regulatory T cells in long-lasting Graves disease. Indicated time point: newly diagnosed GD, antithyroid drugs for less than 3 months. Isolated PBMC RNA provided the starting material for the TCR library. This clonotype has ten or more counts. CDR1 and CDR2 (germline): SGHVS, FQNEAQ. The CDR3 consists of 15 residues. V was shortened by 5 bases and J by 0 bases, with 11 bases between the two germline ends. The TCR beta library used iRepertoire HTBI primers with Arm-PCR amplification of CDR3. One entry per CDR3 protein results from TCRdb running MiXCR on the multiplex PCR reads. The sample lists about 430,000 distinct CDR3 sequences, approximately 15% occurring once. This sample was also put to use in a study of T cells in Graves' hyperthyroidism and ophthalmopathy. In that study: Appearing also in blood were most of the thyroid clonotypes expanded above 0.001.

This specimen was peripheral blood mononuclear cells (PBMCs), taken at new diagnosis, from a patient treated with antithyroid drugs. The gene calls are TRBV7-8 and TRBJ1-3; D unclear. This TCR came from a woman in her thirties or forties with Graves disease. The CDR3 DNA is TGTGCCAGCAGCCTCGGAGGTCGCTCTGGAAACACCATATATTTT. Its protein is CASSLGGRSGNTIYF.